The subject of this entry is one TCR beta chain. Its specificity is not known. From germline, CDR1 is SGHRS and CDR2 YFSETQ. This CDR3 is 15 amino acids long. With 0 bases removed from V and 0 bases from J, the gap between germline ends came to 4 bases. This sample stems from a study of beta chain features in type 1 diabetes. Overall study: Sorted cells from all samples, numbering roughly 100 million, were examined. Study conclusions and caveats: Sequencing used cDNA, and cells with high TCR expression could therefore be over-represented. Patients showed naive, central memory and Treg TCRB repertoires that appeared more similar than those of healthy donors. Significant though moderate, a shortening of TCRB CDR3s appeared in all four CD4+ subsets of Type 1 diabetes patients.

The study reverse transcribed the entire isolated RNA, so it sequenced expressed TCRB transcripts. TCRdb's table, derived via immunoSEQ multiplex PCR, lists solely in-frame clones and lacks some. The data show 45,000 to 60,000 clones, roughly 40% seen once. This receptor was obtained from a man aged 25 to 40 with type 1 diabetes. This chain links TRBV5-1 with TRBJ2-6; D is unclear. Sequenced input: stem cell memory CD4+ T cells from blood. CDR3 loop: CASSLAGSGANVLTF. The CDR3 nucleotides read TGCGCCAGCAGCTTGGCCGGCTCTGGGGCCAACGTCCTGACTTTC.